This entry describes one TCR beta chain. Its target is unknown. A much larger clone lies a single base off, so this may be a read error. The record originates from a study of T cells in Graves' hyperthyroidism and ophthalmopathy. Whole-study results and caveats: Within blood appeared most thyroid clonotypes that had expanded above 0.001.

The V gene's germline CDR1 is DFQATT and CDR2 SNEGSKA (reference sequence). The CDR3 runs to 11 residues. From RNA transcripts, TCR beta CDR3 regions were amplified. RT-PCR in the first round (using the HTBI primer set) targeted the TCR CDR3. In TCRdb, the multiplex PCR reads were re-called with MiXCR into one record per CDR3 protein. The data contain about 560,000 distinct CDR3 sequences, 16% of them singletons. Each patient was aged 18 to 65 and had newly diagnosed hyperthyroidism of under 2 months' duration. Lactation, pregnancy, other autoimmune disease or uncontrolled infection led to exclusion of patients.

Sequences were obtained from blood. The rearrangement joins TRBV20-1 to TRBJ2-5, with TRBD1 as a possible D gene (6 bases). This clonotype originated in a woman younger than 30 with Graves' hyperthyroidism. The CDR3 DNA is TGCAGTGCTCGGACTCCAGGGGCCCAGCACTTC. It translates to CSARTPGAQHF.